This T cell receptor beta chain was observed in a study of vaccination and CD4 T cells after COVID-19. Study context: At a median about 95 days (range 35 to 161) after diagnosis, post-COVID samples were drawn. Spike peptides, overlapping and drawn from SARS-CoV-2, HCoV-NL63, HCoV-OC43 and HCoV-229E, were used to stimulate cells. In the control cultures, a CEFX pool, an HIV-1 Nef pool, or no peptide was supplied.

At the Johns Hopkins FTIC core, DNA taken from cultured CD4+ T cells was sequenced by way of the Oncomine TCR Beta short-read assay. TCRdb reprocessed the PCR reads via MiXCR and lists one record per CDR3 protein. This sample has roughly 26,000 distinct CDR3 sequences, with 40% to 50% found just once. Trimming took off 10 bases at V and 2 bases at J, with 20 bases between the two ends. The CDR3 length is 15 residues. In germline, CDR1 is LNHDA, CDR2 SQIVND (reference sequence). Described treatment: approximately 9-day PBMC culture with coronavirus spike peptide pools or control peptides (ViraFEST assay). For ViraFEST, peptide pools expanded antigen-specific T cells, after which the TCRs were sequenced. To note about this clonotype: The antigen is undetermined.

Sample: CD4+ T cells from blood, cultured in vitro. The chain carries TRBV19 and TRBJ1-2; D is possibly TRBD1 (5 bases). The source of this sequence is a human donor who had recovered from COVID-19. The CDR3: CAIKSGGARNYGYTF. The CDR3 nucleotides are TGTGCCATCAAATCGGGAGGGGCGCGGAACTATGGCTACACCTTC.